The T cell receptor (beta chain) under discussion was sequenced for a study of OX40 agonist ivuxolimab in advanced cancers. Study summary: Earlier treatment with anti-PD-1, anti-PD-L1 or anti-CTLA-4 was permitted, and over 35% had received some.

The cohort excluded patients with autoimmune disease history or systemic immunosuppression. In this sample, this clone turned up once. Assay: immunoSEQ multiplex PCR; the TCRdb copy retains only in-frame clones and omits some. This table has about 45,000 clones, more than 65% appearing once. Material: CD4+ or CD8+ T cells sorted from blood, obtained in a trial of the OX40 agonist ivuxolimab. The receptor was isolated from an adult with an advanced solid tumor such as melanoma, head and neck, liver or kidney cancer.

CDR3 bases: TGTGCCAGCAGTGGACAGGGCCTCACAGATACGCAGTATTTT. It yields the protein CASSGQGLTDTQYF. The chain uses TRBV2 and TRBJ2-3; 7 bases are shared with TRBD1. The junction had 3 bases not matched to a gene; V was cut back by 4 bases and J by 2 bases. Germline CDR1 reads SNHLY; CDR2 reads FYNNEI. The CDR3 runs 14 residues. The variable domain in full, with the rest retrieved from reference TRBV2 and TRBJ2-3, is EPEVTQTPSHQVTQMGQEVILRCVPISNHLYFYWYRQILGQKVEFLVSFYNNEISEKSEIFDDQFSVERPDGSNFTLKIRSTKLEDSAMYFCASSGQGLTDTQYFGPGTRLTVL.